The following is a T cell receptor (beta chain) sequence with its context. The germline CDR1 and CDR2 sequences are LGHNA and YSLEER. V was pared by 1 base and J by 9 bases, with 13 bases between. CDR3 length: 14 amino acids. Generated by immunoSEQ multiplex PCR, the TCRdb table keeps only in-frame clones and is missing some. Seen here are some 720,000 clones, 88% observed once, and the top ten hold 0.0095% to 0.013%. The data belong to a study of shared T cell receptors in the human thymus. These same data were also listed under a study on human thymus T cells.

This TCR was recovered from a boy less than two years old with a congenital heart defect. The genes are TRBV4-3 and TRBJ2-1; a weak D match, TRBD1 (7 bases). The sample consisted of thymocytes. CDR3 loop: CASSQGLRGAEQFF. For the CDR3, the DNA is TGCGCCAGCAGCCAAGGACTCAGGGGGGCTGAGCAGTTCTTC.